This T cell receptor beta chain was retrieved from a study of T cells after yellow fever vaccination. Study observations and caveats: From the bulk population, abundant clonotypes could contaminate and appear within FACS-sorted repertoires. A large majority of primary-vaccination clones showed up again after the booster (approximately 95% CD4, approximately 90% CD8).

5'RACE template switching added a universal primer site and UMIs to TCR cDNA. TCRdb independently ran MiXCR on the 5' RACE reads; one entry per CDR3 protein. Counted here are over 110,000 distinct CDR3 sequences, 7.7% occurring once; the ten biggest clones make up 0.55% to 0.9%. Germline V lookup: CDR1 MNHEY, CDR2 SVGAGI. V trimming: 6 bases; J trimming: 0 bases; junction bases outside the gene matches: 10. The CDR3 is made up of 18 amino acids. As regards this clonotype: Antigen specificity is unknown.

This chain joins TRBV6-5 and TRBJ2-6; 8 bases match TRBD1. Specimen: CD4+ T cells sorted from PBMCs, collected 5 days after the yellow fever booster vaccination. The sequence came from a man aged 25-40 years who received the YFV17D yellow fever vaccine. The CDR3 DNA follows: TGTGCCAGCAGGGCCCTGGGGCAGGGGGCCTCTGGGGCCAACGTCCTGACTTTC. This translates into CASRALGQGASGANVLTF.